The text below deals with one T cell receptor beta chain. The data originate from a study of brain metastases from non-small cell lung cancer. This CDR3 is 13 amino acids long. The germline V gene encodes CDR1 SGHAT and CDR2 FQDESV (reference sequence). V lost 8 bases and J 2 bases, leaving 11 bases between the germline ends. Repertoires were generated with immunoSEQ multiplex PCR, while TCRdb's copy carries only in-frame clones and drops some. The repertoire has roughly 1,400 clones, about 85% of them found once; the top ten carry approximately 5%. Sequenced material: tumor-adjacent normal tissue. V and J are TRBV11-1 and TRBJ2-3; D may match TRBD1 or TRBD2 (6 bases each). This clonotype was obtained from a donor aged 40 or over with non-small cell lung cancer. CDR3 bases: TGTGCCAGCGGGGGGCCCTCCACAGATACGCAGTATTTT. Protein product: CASGGPSTDTQYF.